Shown below are 30 T cell receptor beta chains from a single sample sequenced in a study of OX40 agonist ivuxolimab in advanced cancers. Sequencing used immunoSEQ multiplex PCR; TCRdb keeps in-frame clones, though not all of them. The table lists 65,000 to 95,000 clones, 80% to 95% of them singletons, with roughly 0.56% in the top ten. The sequencing used CD4+ or CD8+ T cells sorted from blood, collected in a trial of the OX40 agonist ivuxolimab. The receptors stem from an adult with an advanced solid tumor such as melanoma, head and neck, liver or kidney cancer.

The chain combines TRBV6-1 with TRBJ1-2; the D gene is possibly TRBD1 (5 bases). The germline gives CDR1 MNHNS, CDR2 SASEGT. This CDR3 contains 15 residues. V was shortened by 1 base and J by 2 bases, with 11 bases between the two germline ends. The CDR3 region has the DNA TGTGCCAGCAGTGAAGGAGACAGCCGGAACTATGGCTACACCTTC. Translating it yields CASSEGDSRNYGYTF.

V usage is TRBV30 and J usage is TRBJ2-7, with 8 bases fitting TRBD1. Germline CDR1 GTSNPN, CDR2 SVGIG (reference sequence). Germline trimming cut 1 base from V and 4 bases from J; bases unmatched to any gene: 12. This CDR3 has 16 residues. DNA of the CDR3: TGTGCCTGGAGTGGAAAAGACAGGGGAGTCGTGTACGAGCAGTACTTC. It yields the protein CAWSGKDRGVVYEQYF. Supplemented by reference TRBV30 and TRBJ2-7, the full variable domain reads SQTIHQWPATLVQPVGSPLSLECTVEGTSNPNLYWYRQAAGRGLQLLFYSVGIGQISSEVPQNLSASRPQDRQFILSSKKLLLSDSGFYLCAWSGKDRGVVYEQYFGPGTRLTVT.

The V gene is TRBV30, the J gene TRBJ2-7; unclear D gene. V lost 0 bases, J lost 3 bases, and 12 bases lay in between. The CDR3 extends over 14 amino acids. In germline, CDR1 is GTSNPN, CDR2 SVGIG (reference sequence). CDR3 sequence reads: CAWSVSRLNYEQYF. The CDR3 bases are TGTGCCTGGAGTGTAAGTAGGCTAAACTACGAGCAGTACTTC.

The chain employs TRBV5-5 and TRBJ1-4; TRBD1 aligns across 8 bases. The V gene's germline CDR1 is SGHKS and CDR2 YYEKEE (reference sequence). Trimming removed 0 bases from V and 0 bases from J; junction bases left unmatched: 4. The CDR3 contains 17 residues. The CDR3 DNA reads as TGTGCCAGCAGCTTGGGGCAGGGGGCGGCAACTAATGAAAAACTGTTTTTT. The encoded protein is CASSLGQGAATNEKLFF.

The V and J genes are TRBV10-3 and TRBJ2-7; D call uncertain. Germline lookup yields CDR1 ENHRY and CDR2 SYGVKD. The CDR3 runs to 13 residues. Between the trimmed V and J ends, which lost 2 bases and 4 bases, there was a span of 9 bases. The CDR3 is CAISEAGVYEQYF. DNA of the CDR3: TGTGCCATCAGTGAGGCTGGGGTATACGAGCAGTACTTC.

This clone showed up just a few times. V and J are TRBV19 and TRBJ2-7, with D uncertain. Germline lookup yields CDR1 LNHDA and CDR2 SQIVND (reference sequence). CDR3 size: 12 residues. V was shortened by 4 bases and J by 3 bases, with 7 bases between the two germline ends. This chain's CDR3 is CASSTLDYEQYF. The DNA for the CDR3 is TGTGCCAGTAGTACCCTGGACTACGAGCAGTACTTC.

The chain carries TRBV28 and TRBJ2-7; 10 positions match TRBD2. There are 19 residues in the CDR3. With 5 bases clipped from V and 0 bases from J, the junction kept 16 bases outside the gene matches. Germline V gene sequence: CDR1 MDHEN, CDR2 SYDVKM. CDR3 sequence: CASSTTFTGLAVLSYEQYF. The CDR3 coding sequence is TGTGCCAGCAGTACGACATTCACCGGACTAGCGGTCCTCTCCTACGAGCAGTACTTC.

The rearrangement links TRBV5-1 to TRBJ2-1; maybe TRBD1 (6 bases). V was pared by 0 bases and J by 1 base, with 8 bases between. CDR1 is SGHRS, CDR2 YFSETQ, per germline. CDR3 length: 15 residues. The CDR3 region has the DNA TGCGCCAGCAGCTTGGGTCAGGGGTCCTACAATGAGCAGTTCTTC. It codes for CASSLGQGSYNEQFF.

This clone is a singleton in its sample. The chain links TRBV5-1 to TRBJ2-1, with a weak D call TRBD2 (6 bases). Trimming removed 3 bases from V and 7 bases from J, with 17 bases in between. The CDR3 sequence is 15 residues long. The germline V gene has CDR1 SGHRS and CDR2 YFSETQ. CDR3 sequence reads: CASSSVGTGFNEQFF. The CDR3 DNA follows: TGCGCCAGCAGCTCGGTGGGGACTGGGTTTAATGAGCAGTTCTTC.

The chain couples TRBV2 to TRBJ1-2; perhaps TRBD1 as D (6 bases). CDR3 length: 13 residues. Trimming removed 7 bases from V and 3 bases from J, with 12 bases in between. Germline V gene data show CDR1 as SNHLY and CDR2 as FYNNEI. CDR3 sequence reads: CASTLGADYGYTF. The CDR3 region has the DNA TGTGCCAGCACCTTGGGGGCGGACTATGGCTACACCTTC.

This chain connects TRBV6-6 to TRBJ1-1; 7 bases match TRBD1. Germline CDR1 is MNHNY and CDR2 is SVGAGI (reference sequence). This CDR3 is built from 13 residues. Losses at the gene ends were 2 bases for V and 6 bases for J; bases not matched to a gene: 3. CDR3: CASSYTRGSEAFF. The CDR3 nucleotides read TGTGCCAGCAGTTACACCAGGGGGTCTGAAGCTTTCTTT.

The V gene is TRBV5-4, the J gene TRBJ2-7, with D unresolved. Germline CDR1 SGHNT, CDR2 YYREEE (reference sequence). V gave up 7 bases and J gave up 5 bases, with 19 bases separating them. This CDR3 spans 14 amino acids. CDR3 loop: CASGIGIVYNEQYF. The CDR3, as DNA: TGTGCCAGCGGGATTGGGATTGTGTATAACGAGCAGTACTTC.

A note on this clone: Other DNA variants within this sample encode the same CDR3. This chain uses TRBV18 with TRBJ2-5, with TRBD1 matching 8 bases. The V and J ends lost 5 bases and 2 bases, in that order; junction bases with no gene match: 4. The CDR3 spans 14 residues. From germline, CDR1 is KGHSH and CDR2 LQKENI. The CDR3 here is CASSRTGPQETQYF. The DNA for the CDR3 is TGTGCCAGCTCAAGGACAGGGCCTCAAGAGACCCAGTACTTC.

The chain employs TRBV11-3 and TRBJ2-7; 7 bases line up with TRBD2. Losses at the gene ends were 5 bases for V and 1 base for J; bases not matched to a gene: 8. Germline CDR1 and CDR2: SGHNT and YENEEA. There are 15 residues in the CDR3. CDR3 DNA: TGTGCCAGCAGCCCCGCACTAGCGCCTTCCTACGAGCAGTACTTC. Its translation: CASSPALAPSYEQYF.

V gene TRBV7-2 combines with J gene TRBJ1-2; D might be TRBD1 (5 bases). The germline gives CDR1 SGHTA, CDR2 FQGNSA. Trimming removed 3 bases at V and 4 bases at J, with 9 bases between. This CDR3 contains 13 residues. Here the CDR3 reads CASSFGHRYGYTF. CDR3 DNA: TGTGCCAGCAGCTTCGGACATCGCTATGGCTACACCTTC.

The J gene is TRBJ2-3, the V gene TRBV5-4, with 11 positions matching TRBD1. The V and J ends lost 0 bases and 3 bases, in that order; junction bases with no gene match: 6. Germline assignment: CDR1 SGHNT and CDR2 YYREEE (reference sequence). This CDR3 region has 17 residues. The CDR3 region is CASSLALGTGGTDTQYF. The CDR3 DNA follows: TGTGCCAGCAGCTTGGCACTGGGGACAGGGGGAACAGATACGCAGTATTTT.

V usage is TRBV6-6 and J usage is TRBJ1-1; D remains unclear. Germline V gene sequence: CDR1 MNHNY, CDR2 SVGAGI (reference sequence). V dropped 5 bases and J dropped 2 bases, with 9 bases sitting between them. The CDR3 spans 13 residues. The CDR3 sequence: CASSPRINTEAFF. CDR3 sequence (DNA): TGTGCCAGCAGTCCAAGGATTAACACTGAAGCTTTCTTT.

This chain links TRBV5-4 with TRBJ2-7; D may be TRBD2 (5 bases). Per the germline V gene, CDR1 is SGHNT and CDR2 is YYREEE (reference sequence). V dropped 6 bases and J dropped 4 bases, with 14 bases sitting between them. CDR3 length: 13 amino acids. The DNA of the CDR3 is TGTGCCAGCACCGGGCAGATAGCGTACGAGCAGTACTTC. It yields the protein CASTGQIAYEQYF. The variable domain in full, completed from reference TRBV5-4 and TRBJ2-7, reads ETGVTQSPTHLIKTRGQQVTLRCSSQSGHNTVSWYQQALGQGPQFIFQYYREEENGRGNFPPRFSGLQFPNYSSELNVNALELDDSALYLCASTGQIAYEQYFGPGTRLTVT.

The V and J genes are TRBV4-2 and TRBJ2-2, with 14 bases aligning to TRBD2. This CDR3 contains 20 residues. CDR1 is LGHNA, CDR2 YNFKEQ, per germline. The V gene end was trimmed by 1 base and the J gene end by 1 base; junction bases not matched to a gene: 8. This CDR3 reads CASSQGHTGTSGRNTGELFF. The CDR3, as DNA: TGTGCCAGCAGCCAAGGCCACACCGGGACTAGCGGGAGGAACACCGGGGAGCTGTTTTTT.

On this clone: Its ends do not fully match the called genes, so a read error is possible. The chain carries TRBV6-5 and TRBJ2-1, with 7 bases aligning to TRBD2. Germline lookup yields CDR1 MNHEY and CDR2 SVGAGI. The CDR3 contains 12 residues. The CDR3 region is CASSSRWEGQVF. The CDR3 nucleotides read TGTGCCAGCAGTTCCCGATGGGAGGGGCAAGTCTTC.

The chain employs TRBV6-7 and TRBJ2-2; D may be TRBD1 (5 bases). TRBV6-7 is designated an ORF whose function remains uncertain. V gave up 7 bases and J gave up 2 bases, with 17 bases separating them. CDR3 size: 16 residues. CDR3 sequence reads: CASTHPRTHNTGELFF. In nucleotides, the CDR3 is TGTGCCAGCACACACCCTCGGACACATAACACCGGGGAGCTGTTTTTT.

The J gene is TRBJ2-7, the V gene TRBV19, with D possibly TRBD1 on 5 matching bases. CDR1 and CDR2 from the germline V gene are LNHDA and SQIVND (reference sequence). The ends were cut back, 3 bases at V and 5 bases at J, with 14 bases in the middle. The CDR3 extends over 14 amino acids. For the CDR3, the DNA is TGTGCCAGTAGTATGTTGAGACAGCCAAACGAGCAGTACTTC. Translation gives CASSMLRQPNEQYF. Looking up the rest from reference TRBV19 and TRBJ2-7 gives the full variable domain: DGGITQSPKYLFRKEGQNVTLSCEQNLNHDAMYWYRQDPGQGLRLIYYSQIVNDFQKGDIAEGYSVSREKKESFPLTVTSAQKNPTAFYLCASSMLRQPNEQYFGPGTRLTVT.

The chain carries TRBV10-3 and TRBJ2-1, with TRBD1 identical over 10 bases. The CDR3 spans 17 residues. The V segment lost 3 bases and the J segment 6 bases; nucleotides outside the gene matches: 11. The germline gives CDR1 ENHRY, CDR2 SYGVKD. CDR3 DNA sequence: TGTGCCATCAGTGAATCAGGACAGGGGGGAACCATCAATGAGCAGTTCTTC. Encoded protein: CAISESGQGGTINEQFF.

V gene TRBV5-1 combines with J gene TRBJ2-1, with 7 positions matching TRBD1. J lost 0 bases, V lost 1 base, and 4 bases had no gene match. Germline V CDR1 and CDR2: SGHRS, YFSETQ. The CDR3 has 16 residues. For the CDR3, the DNA is TGCGCCAGCAGCTTGCTTGGGACAGACTCCTACAATGAGCAGTTCTTC. As protein: CASSLLGTDSYNEQFF.

This clone appeared a single time. The chain has TRBV30 and TRBJ2-5; 8 bases map to TRBD1. CDR3 length: 15 residues. CDR1 is GTSNPN and CDR2 is SVGIG in the germline V gene (reference sequence). V gave up 5 bases and J gave up 4 bases; unmatched junction bases: 12. The CDR3: CAWSPGTGWGETQYF. The CDR3 region has the DNA TGTGCCTGGTCTCCCGGGACAGGTTGGGGAGAGACCCAGTACTTC.

The chain's CDR3 is CASSIGDRVIGELFF. DNA of the CDR3: TGTGCCAGTAGTATTGGGGACAGGGTAATCGGGGAGCTGTTTTTT. This chain uses TRBV19 with TRBJ2-2; 9 nucleotides line up with TRBD1. The CDR3 totals 15 residues. Germline V gene data show CDR1 as LNHDA and CDR2 as SQIVND (reference sequence). The V segment lost 3 bases and the J segment 7 bases; nucleotides outside the gene matches: 6.

CDR3 in DNA: TGTGCCAGCAGTGTATTGACTCCGGGACAGGGAATAGGAGAGACCCAGTACTTC. Translation gives CASSVLTPGQGIGETQYF. The chain combines TRBV25-1 with TRBJ2-5, with 9 bases aligning to TRBD1. The CDR3 runs to 18 residues. Germline V gene sequence: CDR1 MGHDK, CDR2 SYGVNS. Unmatched junction bases numbered 16, after V lost 4 bases and J lost 4 bases.

The chain couples TRBV11-3 to TRBJ2-1; 11 bases are a match to TRBD2. The CDR3 totals 15 residues. Germline V gives CDR1 SGHNT, CDR2 YENEEA. Trimming removed 5 bases from V and 3 bases from J; junction bases left unmatched: 3. CDR3 sequence: CASSRLAGLYNEQFF. CDR3 nucleotides: TGTGCCAGCAGCCGACTAGCGGGGCTCTACAATGAGCAGTTCTTC. The entire variable domain, with the rest obtained from reference TRBV11-3 and TRBJ2-1, is as follows: EAGVVQSPRYKIIEKKQPVAFWCNPISGHNTLYWYLQNLGQGPELLIRYENEEAVDDSQLPKDRFSAERLKGVDSTLKIQPAELGDSAVYLCASSRLAGLYNEQFFGPGTRLTVL.

The V and J genes are TRBV5-1 and TRBJ2-2; D might be TRBD2 (5 bases). CDR3 length: 15 residues. V lost 6 bases and J lost 4, with 16 bases in between. The germline V gene has CDR1 SGHRS and CDR2 YFSETQ. CDR3 amino acids: CASTKRESGTGELFF. In DNA form, the CDR3 reads TGCGCCAGCACTAAGAGGGAGAGTGGCACCGGGGAGCTGTTTTTT.

The V gene is TRBV10-3, the J gene TRBJ2-5; D unclear. Trimming removed 0 bases from V and 2 bases from J, with 7 bases in between. CDR1 ENHRY and CDR2 SYGVKD come from the germline V gene. The CDR3 spans 14 residues. CDR3 sequence: CAISESRNQETQYF. The DNA for the CDR3 is TGTGCCATCAGTGAGTCACGGAATCAAGAGACCCAGTACTTC.